The sequence of this TCR beta chain was determined in a study of identical twins. Study-level results: Invariant MAIT and iNKT cells may have partly biased zero-insertion analyses. Out-of-frame sharing of TCR alpha in monozygotic twins was underestimated by models.

TCRdb passed the 5' RACE reads through MiXCR, listing each CDR3 protein once. Among approximately 630,000 distinct CDR3 sequences, roughly 6.6% were seen once, and the ten largest hold around 1.6%. This clonotype showed up just a few times. The antigen remains undetermined. Trimming took 0 bases from V and 5 from J, leaving 8 bases between them. CDR3 length: 14 amino acids. Germline V gene data show CDR1 as SGHDN and CDR2 as FVKESK. The same data also contributed to another study, on yellow fever vaccine responses in identical twins. That work contributes: Twins' vaccine T cell response reportedly seemed partly convergent, partly personalized.

This chain links TRBV14 with TRBJ2-1; D is unresolved. The sample was PBMCs. This receptor was taken from a woman between 18 and 30 years old in good health. The CDR3 is CASSQEFGNNEQFF. In DNA, the CDR3 is TGTGCCAGCAGCCAAGAGTTCGGAAACAATGAGCAGTTCTTC. The full variable domain, with the rest looked up from reference TRBV14 and TRBJ2-1, is EAGVTQFPSHSVIEKGQTVTLRCDPISGHDNLYWYRRVMGKEIKFLLHFVKESKQDESGMPNNRFLAERTGGTYSTLKVQPAELEDSGVYFCASSQEFGNNEQFFGPGTRLTVL.